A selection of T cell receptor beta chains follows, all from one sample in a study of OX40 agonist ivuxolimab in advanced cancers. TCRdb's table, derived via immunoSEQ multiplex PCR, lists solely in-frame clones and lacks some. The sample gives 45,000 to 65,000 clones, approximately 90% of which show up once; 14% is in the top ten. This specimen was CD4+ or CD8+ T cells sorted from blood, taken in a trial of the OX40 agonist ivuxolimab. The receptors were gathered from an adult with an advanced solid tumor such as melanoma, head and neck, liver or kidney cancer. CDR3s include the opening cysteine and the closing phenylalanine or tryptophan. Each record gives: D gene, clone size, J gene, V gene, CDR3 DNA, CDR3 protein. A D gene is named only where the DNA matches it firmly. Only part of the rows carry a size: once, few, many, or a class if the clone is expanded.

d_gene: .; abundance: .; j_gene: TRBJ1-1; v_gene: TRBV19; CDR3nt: TGTGCCAGTAGTATAGATATGAGGCGGAAAGCGAACACTGAAGCTTTCTTT; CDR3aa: CASSIDMRRKANTEAFF
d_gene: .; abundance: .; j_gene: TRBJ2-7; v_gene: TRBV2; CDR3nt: TGTGCCAGCAGTGAAGGGGTCGGGATGGATAGGGAGCAGTACTTC; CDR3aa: CASSEGVGMDREQYF
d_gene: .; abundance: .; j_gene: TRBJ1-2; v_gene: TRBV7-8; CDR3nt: TGTGCCAGCAGCCCCCGACTGAGACTCAACTATGGCTACACCTTC; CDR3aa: CASSPRLRLNYGYTF
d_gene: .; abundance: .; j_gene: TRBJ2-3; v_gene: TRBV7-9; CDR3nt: TGTGCCAGCAGCCCCACGGCCAGGGGAGATACGCAGTATTTT; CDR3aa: CASSPTARGDTQYF
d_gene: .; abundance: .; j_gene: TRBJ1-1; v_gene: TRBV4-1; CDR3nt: TGCGCCAGCAGCCAGGAAGGGGGAGGCACTGAAGCTTTCTTT; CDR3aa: CASSQEGGGTEAFF
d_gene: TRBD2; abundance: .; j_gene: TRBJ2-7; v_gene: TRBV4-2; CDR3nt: TGTGCCAGCAGCCAATATAGCGGGGGCTTCTACGAGCAGTACTTC; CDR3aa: CASSQYSGGFYEQYF
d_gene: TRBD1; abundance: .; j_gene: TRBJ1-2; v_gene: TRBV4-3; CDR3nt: TGCGCCAGCAGCCAAGATCGATCAGGGGGCTTGGATGGCTACACCTTC; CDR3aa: CASSQDRSGGLDGYTF
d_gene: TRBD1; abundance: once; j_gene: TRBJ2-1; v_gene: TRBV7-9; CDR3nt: TGTGCCAGCAGCGACCGGGACAGGTCCTACAATGAGCAGTTCTTC; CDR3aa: CASSDRDRSYNEQFF
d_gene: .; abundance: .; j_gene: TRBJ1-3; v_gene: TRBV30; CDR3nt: TGTGCCTGGAGTGTGGGGGACTCTGGAAACACCATATATTTT; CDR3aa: CAWSVGDSGNTIYF
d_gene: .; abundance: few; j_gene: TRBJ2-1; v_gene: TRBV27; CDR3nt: TGTGCCAGCAGTACCACTCTAGCGCAGCAGTTCTTC; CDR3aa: CASSTTLAQQFF
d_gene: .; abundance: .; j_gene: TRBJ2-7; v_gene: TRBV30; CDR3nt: TGTGCCTGGAGTGAGTCCTACGAGCAGTACTTC; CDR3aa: CAWSESYEQYF
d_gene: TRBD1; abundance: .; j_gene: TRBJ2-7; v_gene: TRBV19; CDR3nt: TGTGCCACTTCGGACAGGGGAGGCTACGAGCAGTACTTC; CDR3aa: CATSDRGGYEQYF